This TCR beta chain was observed in a study of long-term antiretroviral therapy in people with HIV. Participants living with HIV all received treatment in the United States. Germline assignment: CDR1 GTSNPN and CDR2 SVGIG (reference sequence). V lost 4 bases to trimming and J lost 2 bases, with 18 bases between them. The CDR3 is made up of 15 amino acids. Survey level was the resolution at which the v3.0 immunoSEQ assay ran. TCRdb's table, derived via immunoSEQ multiplex PCR, lists solely in-frame clones and lacks some. This sample yields tens of thousands of clones, of which approximately 76% are seen a single time; approximately 12% belongs to the top ten. Only a few counts were recorded for this clone.

The sequencing used unsorted PBMCs, collected less than 1.8 years before starting antiretroviral therapy. The receptor's source is a woman aged 40-49 years with HIV. The chain is built from TRBV30 and TRBJ2-7, with D uncertain. CDR3: CAWTGTALRPYEQYF. In nucleotides, the CDR3 is TGTGCCTGGACCGGTACCGCACTACGTCCCTACGAGCAGTACTTC.